This TCR beta chain was identified in a study of blood T cell repertoires in COVID-19. TCRdb's table, derived via immunoSEQ multiplex PCR, lists solely in-frame clones and lacks some. The repertoire has roughly 79,000 clones, around nine tenths of them found once; the top ten carry over 4%. Germline V gives CDR1 GTSNPN, CDR2 SVGIG (reference sequence). The CDR3 has 11 residues. Deletions cut 4 bases from V and 7 bases from J, with 5 bases between. The source is a middle-aged man with active COVID-19. The source material was peripheral blood. The chain uses TRBV30 and TRBJ1-6; D perhaps matches TRBD1 (5 bases). The CDR3 nucleotides read TGTGCCTGGAACAGGAATTCACCCCTCCACTTT. Amino acid sequence: CAWNRNSPLHF.